This T cell receptor beta chain was captured by sequencing in a study of tumor and adjacent non-tumor tissue in lung cancer (dated by TCRdb to the late 2010s). About the full investigation: The cohort included around twelve adenocarcinoma, a couple of squamous cell carcinoma and 1 small cell lung cancer patients. A few dozen paired specimens, one tumor and one normal lung sample per patient, were profiled by TCRbeta CDR3 sequencing. A total of roughly 120,000,000 productive TCRbeta reads were generated by sequencing, corresponding to an average of approximately 4.5 million reads per sample. The study compared bulk TCRbeta repertoires from lung tumor tissue and matched distant non-tumor lung tissue of some 15 lung cancer patients. Ages among the roughly 15 patients ranged from about 30 to 85 years, there were about ten men and 5 women, and disease was at TNM stage I to III.

RNA was isolated from bulk unsorted tissue, and RNA quality was assessed with a NanoDrop ND-1000 and an Agilent 2100. Normal lung samples were distant non-tumor tissue taken more than 3 cm from the tumor edge. Newly diagnosed lung cancer patients without prior chemotherapy who had been admitted for thoracic surgery in China between August and November 2014 were enrolled as donors. Patients with previous radiotherapy or chemotherapy, or with another concurrent cancer, were excluded from the study. Pieces of surgical tissue measuring roughly 1-2.2 cm3 were kept in RNAlater solution and held at -80 degrees C until needed. Library creation used multiplex PCR. This sample was sequenced with an Illumina HiSeq 2500. TCRbeta libraries were constructed through three rounds of nested PCR with primers (Table S4) according to protocols modified from ARM-PCR. PCR products of 200-500 bp were gel-excised and purified with the QIAquick gel extraction kit before sequencing. Per the authors' processing: Reads were cleaned with Trimmomatic, merged with FLASH into complete CDR3 sequences, and assigned to V(D)J germline segments with MiTCR. VDJtools was used to compute clonal diversity as the inverse Simpson's index. In-frame sequences lacking a premature stop codon were counted as productive reads. The public reads were run again by TCRdb, first through fastp at Q25 and then through MiXCR, and only productive beta chains were kept. Under each unique CDR3 protein, matching rows form one entry showing the most common genes and DNA. These V and J calls originate from TCRdb's pipeline instead of the authors' own analysis. The sample table holds about 60,000 distinct CDR3 sequences, of which about 55% were seen once. The top ten clones comprise about 31% of the sample.

What the authors observed across the whole study: With only roughly 14 patients in the cohort, the authors noted that larger samples and more detailed clinical data are needed. Because peripheral blood was not sequenced, blood TCRbeta repertoires in the lung cancer patients of the study were not examined. Neither the sequencing platform nor unique molecular identifiers are named or mentioned anywhere in the methods. Significantly higher TCR diversity (inverse Simpson) was observed in tumor tissue than in normal lung tissue (approximately 440 vs 150, P = 0.0075, Mann-Whitney U test). A significantly larger cumulative share of the repertoire was made up by the top 100 clones in normal lung than in tumor tissue. TCR diversity was significantly higher in younger patients, and greater tumor TCR diversity was associated with shorter overall survival and shorter disease-free survival.

CDR1 and CDR2 are drawn from the germline V gene (reference sequence): SEHNR, FQNEAQ. Inclusive of the bounding cysteine and phenylalanine, the CDR3 is 16 residues long. The entry retains the CDR3 DNA only, 48 bases that are in frame from base 1. At the junction V is shortened by 1 base and J by 1 base; bases outside the gene matches: 5. With respect to this clonotype: What this receptor recognizes is not known. Nothing much larger sits one base from this clone, and base qualities are not available.

The rearrangement joined TRBV7-9 to TRBJ2-5, with TRBD1 matching 8 junction bases. The sample consisted of distant non-tumor lung tissue. This TCR derives from a man in his 70s with non-small cell lung cancer. The CDR3 protein: CASSLGGRGRQETQYF. In nucleotide form, the sequence is TGTGCCAGCAGCTTAGGTGGCAGGGGGCGCCAAGAGACCCAGTACTTC.